This T cell receptor (beta chain) was recorded in a study of PD-L1 blockade in urothelial cancer. Study background: Across blood samples, T cells had a median count of 141,255.

The data were produced by immunoSEQ multiplex PCR, yet TCRdb's version contains in-frame clones alone and is incomplete. Of approximately 14,000 clones in the sample, approximately 88% were seen once. Anywhere from 1 to 8 samples came from each patient, spanning pretreatment and on-treatment. Germline V gives CDR1 KGHSH, CDR2 LQKENI. This CDR3 comprises 16 residues. Trimming stripped 2 bases from V and 2 bases from J, with 14 bases between. This chain joins TRBV18 and TRBJ2-3, with a tentative D call TRBD1 (6 bases). The material was PBMCs, obtained around atezolizumab (anti-PD-L1) treatment. The clonotype originates from a man between 70 and 80 years old with urothelial cancer. In nucleotides, the CDR3 is TGTGCCAGCTCACCAAGTCGGCAGGGGCCCACAGATACGCAGTATTTT. Translation: CASSPSRQGPTDTQYF. The complete variable domain, with remaining parts taken from reference TRBV18 and TRBJ2-3, reads NAGVMQNPRHLVRRRGQEARLRCSPMKGHSHVYWYRQLPEEGLKFMVYLQKENIIDESGMPKERFSAEFPKEGPSILRIQQVVRGDSAAYFCASSPSRQGPTDTQYFGPGTRLTVL.